This T cell receptor beta chain was recovered during a study of blood T cells in healthy people across ages. Of note for this clonotype: Its antigen is not identified.

V lost 3 bases and J 8 bases, leaving 19 bases between the germline ends. The CDR3 runs to 15 residues. PCR was performed a second time for about 7 to 12 cycles using a sample-barcoded 5' primer and a J-beta primer mix. Each sample yielded at least 2.5 million CDR3-containing paired-end reads. Using its own MiXCR run on the 5' RACE reads, TCRdb lists one record per CDR3 protein. The repertoire holds hundreds of thousands of distinct CDR3 sequences, 20% to 25% seen once, with around a fifth in the top ten. Study-wide findings and caveats: Long-lived donors had more naive CD4+ cells and higher diversity than aged donors. As age increased, TCR beta diversity per million T cells fell in a roughly linear fashion.

Total RNA extraction produced at least 5.5 micrograms (per sample) for the study. The chain joins TRBV12-3 or TRBV12-4 to TRBJ1-2; D remains ambiguous. The receptor was isolated from a man between 65 and 85 years old in good health. The sequencing sample was made of blood. CDR3 residues: CASSFAGAASGGYTF. CDR3 sequence (DNA): TGTGCCAGCAGTTTTGCAGGAGCCGCCTCGGGAGGCTACACCTTC.